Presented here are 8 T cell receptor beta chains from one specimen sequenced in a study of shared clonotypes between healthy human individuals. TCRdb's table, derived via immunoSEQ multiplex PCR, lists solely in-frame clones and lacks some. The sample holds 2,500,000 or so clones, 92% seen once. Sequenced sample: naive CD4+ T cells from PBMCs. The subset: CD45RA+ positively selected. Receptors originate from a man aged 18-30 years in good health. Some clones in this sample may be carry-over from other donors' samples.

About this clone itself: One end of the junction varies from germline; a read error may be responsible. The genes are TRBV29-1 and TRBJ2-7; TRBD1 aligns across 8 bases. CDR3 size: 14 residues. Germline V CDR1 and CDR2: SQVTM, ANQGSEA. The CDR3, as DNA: TGCAGCGTCTCCAAGACAGGGGCCTCCTACGAGCAGTGCTTC. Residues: CSVSKTGASYEQCF.

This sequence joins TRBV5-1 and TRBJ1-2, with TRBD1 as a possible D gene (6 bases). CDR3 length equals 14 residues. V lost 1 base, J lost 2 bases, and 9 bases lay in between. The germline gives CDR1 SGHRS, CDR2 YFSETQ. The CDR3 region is CASSLRQDNYGYTF. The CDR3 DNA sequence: TGCGCCAGCAGCTTGCGACAGGACAACTATGGCTACACCTTC.

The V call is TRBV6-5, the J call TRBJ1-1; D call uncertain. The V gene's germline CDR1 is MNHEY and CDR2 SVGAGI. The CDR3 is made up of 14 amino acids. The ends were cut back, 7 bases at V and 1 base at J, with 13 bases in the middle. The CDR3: CASTLDRGNTEAFF. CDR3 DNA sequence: TGTGCCAGCACCCTAGATCGGGGGAACACTGAAGCTTTCTTT.

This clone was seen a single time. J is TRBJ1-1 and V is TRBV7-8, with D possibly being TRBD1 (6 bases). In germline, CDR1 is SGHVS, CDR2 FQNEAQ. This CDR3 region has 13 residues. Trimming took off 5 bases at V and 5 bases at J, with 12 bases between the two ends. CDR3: CASSGQSGTEAFF. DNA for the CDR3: TGTGCCAGCAGCGGACAGTCCGGGACTGAAGCTTTCTTT.

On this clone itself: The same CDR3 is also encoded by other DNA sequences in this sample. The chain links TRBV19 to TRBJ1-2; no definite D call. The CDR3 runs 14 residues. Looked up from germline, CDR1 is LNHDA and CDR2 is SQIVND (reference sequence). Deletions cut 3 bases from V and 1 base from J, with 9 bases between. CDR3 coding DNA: TGTGCCAGTAGTATTGGTCGACTTAACTATGGCTACACCTTC. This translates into CASSIGRLNYGYTF.

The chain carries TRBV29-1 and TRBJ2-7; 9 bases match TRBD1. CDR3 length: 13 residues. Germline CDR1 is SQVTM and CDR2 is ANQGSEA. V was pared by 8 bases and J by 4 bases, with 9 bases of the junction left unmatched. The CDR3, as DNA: TGCAGCTCCCGGGACAGGGTGAAATACGAGCAGTACTTC. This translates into CSSRDRVKYEQYF.

The CDR3 nucleotides read TGTGCCAGCAGTTTAATACAGGGCCACACTGAAGCTTTCTTT. Its translation: CASSLIQGHTEAFF. This chain links TRBV27 with TRBJ1-1; possibly TRBD1 for D (6 bases). CDR1 MNHEY and CDR2 SMNVEV come from the germline V gene (reference sequence). V was shortened by 2 bases and J by 3 bases, with 10 bases between the two germline ends. The CDR3 totals 14 residues.

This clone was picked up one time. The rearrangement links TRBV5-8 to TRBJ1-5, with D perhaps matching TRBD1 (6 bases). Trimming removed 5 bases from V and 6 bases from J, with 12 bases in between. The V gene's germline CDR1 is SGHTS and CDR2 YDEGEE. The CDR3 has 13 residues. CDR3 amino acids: CASRLTGPQPQHF. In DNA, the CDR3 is TGTGCCAGCAGACTTACAGGGCCTCAGCCCCAGCATTTT.